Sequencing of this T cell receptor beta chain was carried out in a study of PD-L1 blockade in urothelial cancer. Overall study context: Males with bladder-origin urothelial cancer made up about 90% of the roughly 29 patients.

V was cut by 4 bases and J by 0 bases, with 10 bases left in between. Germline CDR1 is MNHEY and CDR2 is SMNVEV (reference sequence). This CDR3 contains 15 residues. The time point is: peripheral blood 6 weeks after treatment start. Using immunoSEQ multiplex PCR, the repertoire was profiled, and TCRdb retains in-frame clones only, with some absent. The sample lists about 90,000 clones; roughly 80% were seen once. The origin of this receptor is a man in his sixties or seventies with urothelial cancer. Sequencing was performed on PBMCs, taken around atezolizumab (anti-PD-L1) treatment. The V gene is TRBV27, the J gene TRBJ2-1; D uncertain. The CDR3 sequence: CASSSPSLSYNEQFF. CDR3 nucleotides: TGTGCCAGCAGTTCCCCTTCCCTCTCCTACAATGAGCAGTTCTTC.